These T cell receptor beta chains were read from a single sample in a study of control samples from healthy donors and cancer patients. Some clones are missing from TCRdb's copy, which holds only in-frame ones; the method was immunoSEQ multiplex PCR. Among over 85,000 clones listed, 85% to 95% were seen once. The sample consisted of blood. Every receptor here comes from a woman in her twenties or thirties in good health. Each CDR3 is given with its conserved first and last residue. D genes are given only for firm matches. Size is stated for part of the rows, as once, few or many counts, or as a class when the clone is expanded.

clone size	V gene	D gene	J gene	CDR3 DNA	CDR3 protein
NA	TRBV7-9	TRBD2	TRBJ2-2	TGTGCCAGCAGCCTATGGACTAGCGGCACCGGGGAGCTGTTTTTT	CASSLWTSGTGELFF
once	TRBV19	NA	TRBJ1-1	TGTGCCAGTAGGAGACAGGAGAACACTGAAGCTTTCTTT	CASRRQENTEAFF
few	TRBV5-1	NA	TRBJ1-1	TGCGCCAGCAGCTTCGGCCAGGGGATTGTCTCCTCCACTGAAGCTTTCTTT	CASSFGQGIVSSTEAFF
NA	TRBV5-1	NA	TRBJ2-7	TGCGCCAGCTGTCGGGGGCCGAGCTCCTACGAGCAGTACTTC	CASCRGPSSYEQYF
NA	TRBV5-4	TRBD1	TRBJ2-1	TGTGCCAGCAGCTTGGGGGACAGGGTCTACAATGAGCAGTTCTTC	CASSLGDRVYNEQFF
once	TRBV24-1	NA	TRBJ1-1	TGTGCCACCAGTGCGATGGGGCCCAAGGGGAACACTGAAGCTTTCTTT	CATSAMGPKGNTEAFF
once	TRBV28	NA	TRBJ1-1	TGTGCCAGCAGTTTAATAGGGAACACTGAAGCTTTCTTT	CASSLIGNTEAFF
NA	TRBV7-2	NA	TRBJ1-1	TGTGCCAGCAGCTGGCCGCGGACTGAAGCTTTCTTT	CASSWPRTEAFF
NA	TRBV2	NA	TRBJ2-7	TGTGCCAGCAGTATCGACAGATACTACGAGCAGTACTTC	CASSIDRYYEQYF
once	TRBV4-1	TRBD1	TRBJ1-2	TGCGCCAGCAGCCAAAATGGACAGGGACCGGATGGCTACACCTTC	CASSQNGQGPDGYTF
NA	TRBV12-5	NA	TRBJ2-2	TGTGCTAGTGGTTTGAACCTAGGGAACACCGGGGAGCTGTTTTTT	CASGLNLGNTGELFF
NA	TRBV3-1/TRBV3-2	NA	TRBJ1-2	TGTGCCAGCTCAAGACAGGAGGAAAGCTATGGCTACACCTTC	CASSRQEESYGYTF
NA	TRBV28	NA	TRBJ2-7	TGTGCCAGCAGTTTCTGGACAGACTCCTACGAGCAGTACTTC	CASSFWTDSYEQYF
NA	TRBV11-3	NA	TRBJ2-2	TGTGCCAGCAGCCCCAAGAACACCGGGGAGCTGTTTTTT	CASSPKNTGELFF
NA	TRBV3-1/TRBV3-2	NA	TRBJ1-3	TGTGCCAGCAAACGGGGATTCTCTGGAAACACCATATATTTT	CASKRGFSGNTIYF
NA	TRBV24-1	TRBD1	TRBJ2-5	TGTGCCACCAGTGGGCCGGGACAGGGTCGAGGGGAGACCCAGTACTTC	CATSGPGQGRGETQYF
NA	TRBV10-2	NA	TRBJ2-7	TGCGCCAGCAGTCCGGACCAGTCCTACGAGCAGTACTTC	CASSPDQSYEQYF
NA	TRBV7-3	NA	TRBJ1-1	TGTGCCAGCAGCTTAAAAATAAACACTGAAGCTTTCTTT	CASSLKINTEAFF
NA	TRBV28	TRBD2	TRBJ2-3	TGTGCCAGCAGTTTATTTGCGGGGGGTCGGACAGATACGCAGTATTTT	CASSLFAGGRTDTQYF
NA	TRBV19	NA	TRBJ1-2	TGTGCCAGTAGCAGACAGTCTTACTATGGCTACACCTTC	CASSRQSYYGYTF
NA	TRBV9	NA	TRBJ1-5	TGTGCCAGCAGCGTAGGTACGGGTAGCAATCAGCCCCAGCATTTT	CASSVGTGSNQPQHF
NA	TRBV3-1/TRBV3-2	NA	TRBJ2-1	TGTGCCAGCAGCCAAGTCCTCAAGTCCAATGAGCAGTTCTTC	CASSQVLKSNEQFF
NA	TRBV27	TRBD1	TRBJ2-7	TGTGCCAGCAGTCTAGGGGACAGCCGATACGAGCAGTACTTC	CASSLGDSRYEQYF
NA	TRBV10-2	TRBD1	TRBJ1-2	TGCGCCAGCTGGAGGGATCAGGGGGCTCCTGGCTACACCTTC	CASWRDQGAPGYTF
NA	TRBV14	NA	TRBJ1-2	TGTGCCAGCAGCCGATCTAACTATGGCTACACCTTC	CASSRSNYGYTF
NA	TRBV28	NA	TRBJ1-5	TGTGCCAGCAGTTACCTAGGGACTTCGCCCCAGCATTTT	CASSYLGTSPQHF
NA	TRBV21-1	NA	TRBJ1-1	TGTGCCAGCAGCAAAGTGGGGAACACTGAAGCTTTCTTT	CASSKVGNTEAFF
NA	TRBV28	TRBD1	TRBJ2-2	TGTGCCAGCACCGTACAGGGGGATCACGGGGAGCTGTTTTTT	CASTVQGDHGELFF